The 29 T cell receptor beta chains below were found in one sample sequenced in a study of CD8 T cells in ankylosing spondylitis. Study-level findings and limits: Seemingly distinctive of ankylosing spondylitis blood was a TCR beta motif formed by eight highly homologous variants.

For these TCRs, the target antigens are not known. TCRdb redid the calling of the 5' RACE reads with MiXCR, one entry per CDR3 protein. The repertoire includes 250,000 to 350,000 distinct CDR3 sequences, less than 9.5% of them detected once, and just over 14% sits in the top ten. The material sequenced was blood, either unsorted or a sorted T cell fraction (not recorded which). All receptors come from a male donor with ankylosing spondylitis.

This clonotype occurred a few times. The rearrangement joins TRBV20-1 to TRBJ1-3; D might be TRBD1 (5 bases). Germline V gene lookup returns CDR1 DFQATT and CDR2 SNEGSKA (reference sequence). This CDR3 has 15 residues. V was shortened by 6 bases and J by 0 bases, with 15 bases between the two germline ends. The CDR3 DNA reads as TGCAGTGCGGTATGGCGGGGGGTCTCTGGAAACACCATATATTTT. Amino acids: CSAVWRGVSGNTIYF.

The chain links TRBV12-3 or TRBV12-4 to TRBJ1-2; a weak D match, TRBD1 (5 bases). There are 14 residues in the CDR3. Trimming removed 2 bases from V and 4 bases from J, with 11 bases in between. The CDR3, as DNA: TGTGCCAGCAGTTTACAGGGCGGGAGCTATGGCTACACCTTC. It specifies CASSLQGGSYGYTF.

This chain uses TRBV20-1 with TRBJ1-1; the D is unclear. The germline V and J ends were trimmed by 3 bases and 3 bases, with 11 bases remaining between them. CDR3 length: 13 amino acids. Germline CDR1 DFQATT, CDR2 SNEGSKA (reference sequence). CDR3 sequence (DNA): TGCAGTGCTAGTCAGAATTTGGACACTGAAGCTTTCTTT. Translated, it gives CSASQNLDTEAFF.

The chain uses TRBV5-1 and TRBJ2-7; 10 bases fit TRBD1. The length of the CDR3 is 14 residues. J was trimmed by 2 bases and V by 5 bases; bases with no gene match: 4. Per germline, CDR1 SGHRS and CDR2 YFSETQ. The CDR3 coding sequence is TGCGCCAGCAGACCGACAGGGGGCGCCTACGAGCAGTACTTC. Residues: CASRPTGGAYEQYF.

Many counts were recorded for this clonotype. The chain combines TRBV29-1 with TRBJ2-1; no clear D gene. The germline V gene has CDR1 SQVTM and CDR2 ANQGSEA. The CDR3 runs 13 residues. Trimming removed 6 bases at V and 8 bases at J, with 17 bases between. CDR3 sequence reads: CSVAEAPGDEQFF. For the CDR3, the DNA is TGCAGCGTAGCTGAGGCGCCTGGGGATGAGCAGTTCTTC.

This clonotype was picked up many times. This rearrangement joins TRBV10-3 to TRBJ2-5, with D possibly matching TRBD1 (5 bases). The CDR3 is 15 residues long. V was trimmed by 0 bases and J by 2 bases, leaving 10 bases between them. Germline loops: CDR1 ENHRY, CDR2 SYGVKD. CDR3 in DNA: TGTGCCATCAGTGAGTCGGGGCCGGGTCAAGAGACCCAGTACTTC. It is translated as CAISESGPGQETQYF.

In its sample, this clonotype was seen many times. The chain joins TRBV5-1 to TRBJ1-5, with a possible D match to TRBD1 (5 bases). Per germline, CDR1 SGHRS and CDR2 YFSETQ. This CDR3 is built from 15 residues. V shed 0 bases and J shed 5 bases, with 12 bases lying between them. The CDR3: CASSLGFREDQPQHF. The CDR3 nucleotides read TGCGCCAGCAGCTTGGGGTTCAGGGAAGATCAGCCCCAGCATTTT.

In this sample, this clonotype turned up a few times. The rearrangement uses TRBV29-1 and TRBJ1-2, with 7 bases fitting TRBD1. The CDR3 extends over 13 amino acids. From germline, CDR1 is SQVTM and CDR2 ANQGSEA. Trimming cost V 6 bases and J 0 bases; bases outside gene matches: 4. The CDR3 DNA sequence: TGCAGCGTCGCCAGGGGGACTAACTATGGCTACACCTTC. Its translation: CSVARGTNYGYTF. The variable domain in full, completed from reference TRBV29-1 and TRBJ1-2, reads SAVISQKPSRDICQRGTSLTIQCQVDSQVTMMFWYRQQPGQSLTLIATANQGSEATYESGFVIDKFPISRPNLTFSTLTVSNMSPEDSSIYLCSVARGTNYGYTFGSGTRLTVV.

This clonotype was detected a few times. J is TRBJ2-5 and V is TRBV20-1, with 8 bases fitting TRBD2. Germline CDR1 is DFQATT and CDR2 is SNEGSKA (reference sequence). V lost 4 bases, J lost 4 bases, and 14 bases stayed unmatched. This CDR3 has 16 amino acids. CDR3 in DNA: TGCAGTGCTATCGCCGCGAGCGGGAGTCCTCTAGAGACCCAGTACTTC. Its protein is CSAIAASGSPLETQYF.

The chain joins TRBV6-1 to TRBJ1-1, with TRBD1 identical over 7 bases. This CDR3 contains 15 residues. CDR1 is MNHNS and CDR2 is SASEGT in the germline V gene. J was trimmed by 1 base and V by 3 bases; bases with no gene match: 5. The CDR3 bases are TGTGCCAGCAGTGAGTGGACAGGAGGGAACACTGAAGCTTTCTTT. This encodes CASSEWTGGNTEAFF.

This clonotype has a handful of counts. DNA of the CDR3: TGCAGTGCTGGTCCCCCCCTCGGTGCCGGGGAGCTGTTTTTT. It encodes CSAGPPLGAGELFF. V is TRBV20-1 and J is TRBJ2-2; D remains unclear. The V end lost 5 bases, the J end lost 6 bases, and 16 bases lay between the germline ends. CDR3 length equals 14 residues. Germline V CDR1 and CDR2: DFQATT, SNEGSKA (reference sequence).

The chain employs TRBV14 and TRBJ1-2, with 7 positions matching TRBD1. J lost 7 bases, V lost 2 bases, and 7 bases had no gene match. Germline CDR1 is SGHDN and CDR2 is FVKESK. The CDR3 runs 14 residues. The CDR3: CASSQLTGRSGYTF. DNA for the CDR3: TGTGCCAGCAGCCAATTGACAGGGCGGAGTGGCTACACCTTC.

This chain connects TRBV7-8 to TRBJ1-1; perhaps TRBD1 as D (5 bases). Germline-derived CDR1 and CDR2 are SGHVS and FQNEAQ. Between the trimmed V and J ends, which lost 5 bases and 5 bases, there was a span of 18 bases. The CDR3 runs 15 residues. The CDR3 coding sequence is TGTGCCAGCAGCCCCAGGGAGCCTCCGGGGACTGAAGCTTTCTTT. The encoded protein is CASSPREPPGTEAFF.

V gene TRBV7-9 combines with J gene TRBJ2-2; TRBD2 agrees at 9 bases. The germline CDR1 and CDR2 sequences are SEHNR and FQNEAQ (reference sequence). CDR3 size: 17 residues. The V gene end was trimmed by 6 bases and the J gene end by 5 bases; junction bases not matched to a gene: 13. The CDR3, as DNA: TGTGCCAGCAGGCGATGGGCGACTAGCGGAGGGACCGGGGAGCTGTTTTTT. It translates to CASRRWATSGGTGELFF.

On this clonotype itself: A clone one base away is much larger, so this may be a read error. The chain employs TRBV5-1 and TRBJ2-7; 8 nucleotides align to TRBD1. Germline CDR1 SGHRS, CDR2 YFSETQ. The CDR3 is 14 amino acids. V lost 0 bases and J lost 6; bases outside the gene matches: 5. The DNA for the CDR3 is TGCGCCAGCAGCTTGGGGCAGGGGGCATTCGAGCAGTACTTC. Protein sequence: CASSLGQGAFEQYF.

This clonotype was counted only a few times. V gene TRBV12-3 or TRBV12-4 combines with J gene TRBJ2-1; no definite D call. CDR3 length: 12 amino acids. Trimming removed 3 bases at V and 10 bases at J, with 10 bases between. CDR3 in amino acids: CASSFYREEQFF. DNA for the CDR3: TGTGCCAGCAGTTTTTATAGGGAAGAGCAGTTCTTC.

This clonotype was observed a few times. The chain employs TRBV3-1 and TRBJ2-7, with no clear D. The CDR3 runs 15 residues. From germline, CDR1 is LGHDT and CDR2 YNNKEL (reference sequence). Trimming shortened V by 0 bases and J by 0 bases, and 9 bases separated the two germline ends. CDR3 protein: CASSQDSTGSYEQYF. DNA of the CDR3: TGTGCCAGCAGCCAAGACTCGACCGGCTCCTACGAGCAGTACTTC.

This clonotype occurred a few times. The chain has TRBV2 and TRBJ1-1, with no clear D. Deletions cut 8 bases from V and 0 bases from J, with 10 bases between. The CDR3 is made up of 13 amino acids. Germline CDR1 SNHLY, CDR2 FYNNEI. The CDR3 region has the DNA TGTGCCAGCTGTTTACAGATGAACACTGAAGCTTTCTTT. As protein: CASCLQMNTEAFF.

This clonotype was seen at least ten times. The chain recombines TRBV28 with TRBJ2-5, with TRBD1 matching 9 bases. Germline V gene data show CDR1 as MDHEN and CDR2 as SYDVKM. The CDR3 runs to 17 residues. The V segment lost 0 bases and the J segment 1 base; nucleotides outside the gene matches: 6. The CDR3 DNA reads TGTGCCAGCAGTTTATGGGGGGGACAGGGAACCCAAGAGACCCAGTACTTC. This codes for CASSLWGGQGTQETQYF.

The table lists this clonotype with many counts. The chain links TRBV4-2 to TRBJ1-2, with 9 positions matching TRBD1. The CDR3 spans 17 residues. J lost 5 bases, V lost 0 bases, and 10 bases had no gene match. The germline V gene encodes CDR1 LGHNA and CDR2 YNFKEQ. CDR3 in DNA: TGTGCCAGCAGCCAAGAGGGACAGGGACTTTCTGGGTATGGCTACACCTTC. It yields the protein CASSQEGQGLSGYGYTF.

This clonotype appeared many times. V and J are TRBV7-3 and TRBJ2-2, with D perhaps matching TRBD2 (6 bases). The germline V gene encodes CDR1 SGHTA and CDR2 FQGTGA. The CDR3 runs 16 residues. Trimming left V 5 bases short and J 0 bases short, with 13 bases between. The CDR3 reads CASSPTSRANTGELFF. The CDR3, as DNA: TGTGCCAGCAGCCCCACTAGCAGAGCGAACACCGGGGAGCTGTTTTTT. The full variable domain, completed using reference TRBV7-3 and TRBJ2-2, is GAGVSQTPSNKVTEKGKYVELRCDPISGHTALYWYRQSLGQGPEFLIYFQGTGAADDSGLPNDRFFAVRPEGSVSTLKIQRTERGDSAVYLCASSPTSRANTGELFFGEGSRLTVL.

The rearrangement links TRBV5-5 to TRBJ1-5; tentatively, D is TRBD1 (5 bases). The germline CDR1 and CDR2 sequences are SGHKS and YYEKEE (reference sequence). Trimming removed 2 bases from V and 6 bases from J, with 18 bases in between. The CDR3 has 16 amino acids. Here the CDR3 reads CASSFSGGVRGQPQHF. The CDR3 region has the DNA TGTGCCAGCAGCTTCTCCGGCGGGGTTAGGGGTCAGCCCCAGCATTTT.

This chain connects TRBV7-2 to TRBJ2-3; D is undetermined. The germline CDR1 and CDR2 sequences are SGHTA and FQGNSA. CDR3 length: 14 residues. The germline V and J ends were trimmed by 4 bases and 1 base, with 9 bases remaining between them. CDR3 nucleotides: TGTGCCAGCAGCTGGGCTCGGGGCACAGATACGCAGTATTTT. Translation: CASSWARGTDTQYF.

The table lists this clonotype with many counts. This chain connects TRBV24-1 to TRBJ1-2; D is unresolved. Looked up from germline, CDR1 is KGHDR and CDR2 is SFDVKD. V lost 0 bases, J lost 8 bases, and 12 bases lay in between. The CDR3 runs 14 residues. For the CDR3, the DNA is TGTGCCACCAGTGATTTGGCAGGTGGAGGAGGCTACACCTTC. Translation gives CATSDLAGGGGYTF.

This clonotype was detected only a few times. The gene calls are TRBV3-1 and TRBJ2-1; tentative D call: TRBD2 (6 bases). Germline lookup yields CDR1 LGHDT and CDR2 YNNKEL (reference sequence). Trimming removed 0 bases from V and 2 bases from J, with 11 bases in between. This CDR3 region has 16 residues. CDR3 sequence: CASSQDSGLTYNEQFF. The CDR3 coding sequence is TGTGCCAGCAGCCAAGATTCCGGACTAACCTACAATGAGCAGTTCTTC.

This clonotype was picked up many times. The CDR3 spells CSVRGTSGRAGEQFF. Written as DNA, the CDR3 is TGCAGCGTTCGCGGAACTAGCGGGAGGGCCGGTGAGCAGTTCTTC. The chain uses TRBV29-1 and TRBJ2-1, with 13 bases matching TRBD2. The CDR3 extends over 15 amino acids. Germline V lookup: CDR1 SQVTM, CDR2 ANQGSEA. V shed 5 bases and J 9 bases; nucleotides not matched to a gene: 10.

The rearrangement links TRBV7-9 to TRBJ1-1; no clear D. The germline gives CDR1 SEHNR, CDR2 FQNEAQ (reference sequence). The CDR3 runs to 14 residues. Deletions cut 5 bases from V and 0 bases from J, with 10 bases between. The CDR3 loop reads CASSRLIMNTEAFF. The CDR3 DNA follows: TGTGCCAGCAGCCGCCTCATTATGAACACTGAAGCTTTCTTT.

This clonotype was counted at least ten times. The genes are TRBV6-1 and TRBJ2-3; 10 bases line up with TRBD2. This CDR3 spans 16 amino acids. Germline V gene lookup returns CDR1 MNHNS and CDR2 SASEGT. With V trimmed by 5 bases and J by 6 bases, 11 bases remained unmatched. CDR3 sequence reads: CASSPGLAFWGDTQYF. The DNA for the CDR3 is TGTGCCAGCAGTCCGGGACTAGCGTTCTGGGGGGATACGCAGTATTTT.

The chain couples TRBV3-1 to TRBJ2-7; possibly TRBD1 for D (5 bases). Germline values: CDR1 LGHDT, CDR2 YNNKEL (reference sequence). V lost 0 bases, J lost 2 bases, and 8 bases lay in between. The CDR3 spans 14 residues. The CDR3 DNA follows: TGTGCCAGCAGCCAAGATGGGGCAGCCTACGAGCAGTACTTC. Protein: CASSQDGAAYEQYF.